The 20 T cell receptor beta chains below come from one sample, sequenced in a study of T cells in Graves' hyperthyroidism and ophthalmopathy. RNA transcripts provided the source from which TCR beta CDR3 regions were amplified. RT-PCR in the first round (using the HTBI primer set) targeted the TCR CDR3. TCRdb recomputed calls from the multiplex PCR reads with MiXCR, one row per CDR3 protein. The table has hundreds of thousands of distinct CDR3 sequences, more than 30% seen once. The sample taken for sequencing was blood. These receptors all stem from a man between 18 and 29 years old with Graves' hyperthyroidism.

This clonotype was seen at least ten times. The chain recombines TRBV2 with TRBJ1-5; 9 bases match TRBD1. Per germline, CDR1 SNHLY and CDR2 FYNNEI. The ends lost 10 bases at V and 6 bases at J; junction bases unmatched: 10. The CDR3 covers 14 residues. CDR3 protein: CATSGTGLGQPQHF. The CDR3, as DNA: TGTGCCACATCCGGGACAGGGCTGGGTCAGCCCCAGCATTTT.

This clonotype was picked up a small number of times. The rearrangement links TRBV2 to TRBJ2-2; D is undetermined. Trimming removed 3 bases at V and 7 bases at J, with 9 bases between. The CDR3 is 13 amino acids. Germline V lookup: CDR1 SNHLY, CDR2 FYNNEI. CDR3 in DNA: TGTGCCAGCAGTGATATGGGAATCGGGGAGCTGTTTTTT. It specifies CASSDMGIGELFF.

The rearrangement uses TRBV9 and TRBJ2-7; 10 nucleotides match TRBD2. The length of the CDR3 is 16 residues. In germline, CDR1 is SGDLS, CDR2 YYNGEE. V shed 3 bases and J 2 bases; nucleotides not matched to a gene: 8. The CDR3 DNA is TGTGCCAGCAGCGCGGGGACTAGCGCCTTTCCCTACGAGCAGTACTTC. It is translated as CASSAGTSAFPYEQYF.

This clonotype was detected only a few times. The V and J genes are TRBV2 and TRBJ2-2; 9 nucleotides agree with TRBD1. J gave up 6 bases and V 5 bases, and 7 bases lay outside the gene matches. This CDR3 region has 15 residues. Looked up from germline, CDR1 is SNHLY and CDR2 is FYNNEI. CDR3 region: CASSSFRTGAGELFF. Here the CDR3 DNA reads TGTGCCAGCAGTTCTTTCCGGACAGGGGCCGGGGAGCTGTTTTTT.

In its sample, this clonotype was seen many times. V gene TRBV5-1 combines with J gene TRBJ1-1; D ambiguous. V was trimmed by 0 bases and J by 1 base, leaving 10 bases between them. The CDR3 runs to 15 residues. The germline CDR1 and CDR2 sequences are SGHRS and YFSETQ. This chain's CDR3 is CASSLEGVGNTEAFF. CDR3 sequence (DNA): TGCGCCAGCAGCTTGGAGGGAGTAGGGAACACTGAAGCTTTCTTT.

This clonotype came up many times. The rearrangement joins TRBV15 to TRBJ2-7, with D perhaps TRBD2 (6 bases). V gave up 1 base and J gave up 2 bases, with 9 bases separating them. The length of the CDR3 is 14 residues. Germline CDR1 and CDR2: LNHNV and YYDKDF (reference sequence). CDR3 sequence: CATSRARTTYEQYF. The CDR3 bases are TGTGCCACCAGCAGAGCTCGGACTACCTACGAGCAGTACTTC. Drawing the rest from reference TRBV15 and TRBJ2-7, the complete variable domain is DAMVIQNPRYQVTQFGKPVTLSCSQTLNHNVMYWYQQKSSQAPKLLFHYYDKDFNNEADTPDNFQSRRPNTSFCFLDIRSPGLGDTAMYLCATSRARTTYEQYFGPGTRLTVT.

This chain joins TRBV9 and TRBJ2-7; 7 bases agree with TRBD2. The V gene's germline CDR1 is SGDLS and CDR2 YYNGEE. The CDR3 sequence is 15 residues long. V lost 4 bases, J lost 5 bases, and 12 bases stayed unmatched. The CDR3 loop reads CASSTAGDLAHEQYF. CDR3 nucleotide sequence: TGTGCCAGCAGCACGGCGGGAGATCTGGCACACGAGCAGTACTTC.

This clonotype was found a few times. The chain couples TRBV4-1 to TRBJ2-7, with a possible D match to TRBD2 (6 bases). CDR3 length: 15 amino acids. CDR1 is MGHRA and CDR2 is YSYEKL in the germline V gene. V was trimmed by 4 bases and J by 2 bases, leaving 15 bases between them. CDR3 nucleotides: TGCGCCAGCAGCCCAGGGCGGGACGGAGCCTACGAGCAGTACTTC. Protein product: CASSPGRDGAYEQYF.

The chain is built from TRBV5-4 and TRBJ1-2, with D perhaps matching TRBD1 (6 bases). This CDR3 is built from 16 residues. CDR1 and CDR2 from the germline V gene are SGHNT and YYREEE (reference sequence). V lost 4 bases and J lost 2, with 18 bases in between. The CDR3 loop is CASSDSLSQGNYGYTF. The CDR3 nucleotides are TGTGCCAGCAGCGACTCACTTTCTCAGGGGAACTATGGCTACACCTTC.

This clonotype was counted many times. The CDR3 loop reads CASSFDKNTEAFF. CDR3 nucleotide sequence: TGTGCCAGCAGCTTCGACAAGAACACTGAAGCTTTCTTT. The chain combines TRBV9 with TRBJ1-1; the D is unclear. Per the germline V gene, CDR1 is SGDLS and CDR2 is YYNGEE. Trimming cost V 4 bases and J 1 base, with 8 bases left between them. This CDR3 has 13 amino acids.

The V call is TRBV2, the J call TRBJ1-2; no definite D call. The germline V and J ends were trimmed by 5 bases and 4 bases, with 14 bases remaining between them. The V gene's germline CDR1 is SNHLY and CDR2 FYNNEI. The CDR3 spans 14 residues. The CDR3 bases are TGTGCCAGCAGTCCCCGCCAAGGATTCTATGGCTACACCTTC. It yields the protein CASSPRQGFYGYTF.

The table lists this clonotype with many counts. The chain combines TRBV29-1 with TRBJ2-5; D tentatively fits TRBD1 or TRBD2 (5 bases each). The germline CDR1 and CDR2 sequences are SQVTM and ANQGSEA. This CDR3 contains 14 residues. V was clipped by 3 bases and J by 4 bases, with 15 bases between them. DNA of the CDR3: TGCAGCGTTGAGGGGAGTTACGGGGCAGAGACCCAGTACTTC. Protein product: CSVEGSYGAETQYF.

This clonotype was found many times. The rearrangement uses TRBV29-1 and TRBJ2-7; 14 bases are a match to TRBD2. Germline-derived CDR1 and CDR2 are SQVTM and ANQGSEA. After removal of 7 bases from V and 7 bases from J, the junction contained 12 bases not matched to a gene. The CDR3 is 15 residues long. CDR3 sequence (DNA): TGCAGCGCCAAACCGGGACTAGCGGGAGCTGAGGAGCAGTACTTC. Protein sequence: CSAKPGLAGAEEQYF.

The CDR3 protein is CASSSPTGDRQETQYF. Written as DNA, the CDR3 is TGTGCCAGCAGCAGCCCGACCGGGGACAGGCAAGAGACCCAGTACTTC. The chain is built from TRBV7-2 and TRBJ2-5, with TRBD1 identical over 8 bases. Germline V lookup: CDR1 SGHTA, CDR2 FQGNSA. V shed 5 bases, J shed 2 bases, and the junction held 10 bases outside the gene matches. The CDR3 extends over 16 amino acids.

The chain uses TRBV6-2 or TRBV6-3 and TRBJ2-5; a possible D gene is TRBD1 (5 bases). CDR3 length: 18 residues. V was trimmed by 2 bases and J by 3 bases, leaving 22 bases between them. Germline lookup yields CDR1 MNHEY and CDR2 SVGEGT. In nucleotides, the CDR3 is TGTGCCAGCAGTTACCGCTCCGTGCGCCCGGACACCAAAGAGACCCAGTACTTC. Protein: CASSYRSVRPDTKETQYF.

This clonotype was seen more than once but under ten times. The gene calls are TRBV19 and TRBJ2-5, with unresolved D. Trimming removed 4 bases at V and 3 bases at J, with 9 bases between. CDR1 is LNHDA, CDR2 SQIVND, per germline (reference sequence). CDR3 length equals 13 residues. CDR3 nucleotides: TGTGCCAGTAGTAGGTCGCTTGAAGAGACCCAGTACTTC. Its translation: CASSRSLEETQYF.

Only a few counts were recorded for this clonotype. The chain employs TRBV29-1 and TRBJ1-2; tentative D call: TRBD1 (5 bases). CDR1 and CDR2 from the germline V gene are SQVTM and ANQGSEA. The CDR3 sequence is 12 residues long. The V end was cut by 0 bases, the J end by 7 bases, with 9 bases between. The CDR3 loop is CSVEDRRGGYTF. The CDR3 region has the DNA TGCAGCGTTGAAGATCGTAGGGGTGGCTACACCTTC.

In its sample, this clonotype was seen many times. CDR3 DNA sequence: TGTGCCAGCAGTGAAATGAGTAGCAATCAGCCCCAGCATTTT. As protein: CASSEMSSNQPQHF. The V call is TRBV2, the J call TRBJ1-5, with D unclear. The CDR3 totals 14 residues. V gave up 2 bases and J gave up 0 bases, with 5 bases separating them. Germline-derived CDR1 and CDR2 are SNHLY and FYNNEI.

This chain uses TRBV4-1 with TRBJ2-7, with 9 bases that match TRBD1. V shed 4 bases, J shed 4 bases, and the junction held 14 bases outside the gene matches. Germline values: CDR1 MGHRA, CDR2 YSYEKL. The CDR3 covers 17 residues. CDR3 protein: CASSPQFPRDRAYEQYF. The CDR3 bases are TGCGCCAGCAGCCCACAGTTTCCTCGGGACAGGGCTTACGAGCAGTACTTC.

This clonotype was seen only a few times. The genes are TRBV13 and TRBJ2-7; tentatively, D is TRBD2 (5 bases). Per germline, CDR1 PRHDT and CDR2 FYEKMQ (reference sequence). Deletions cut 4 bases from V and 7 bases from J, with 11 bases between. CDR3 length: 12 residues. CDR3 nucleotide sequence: TGTGCCAGCAGCTCCCTCCCGGGGGAGCAGTACTTC. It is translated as CASSSLPGEQYF.